Presented here are 24 T cell receptor beta chains from one specimen sequenced in a study of T cell responses to AZD1222 COVID-19 vaccine. Here immunoSEQ multiplex PCR was the method, and the copy in TCRdb shows in-frame clones only, minus some. The table records roughly 100,000 clones, more than 85% of them present only once. The sequencing used peripheral blood, collected 28 days after the second AZD1222 dose. These receptors were taken from an adult who received the AZD1222 COVID-19 vaccine.

CDR3 DNA sequence: TGCAGCGTTCCGGACAGGGGGCACGGGGCAGATACGCAGTATTTT. It is translated as CSVPDRGHGADTQYF. The rearrangement uses TRBV29-1 and TRBJ2-3, with 11 bases matching TRBD1. The V and J ends lost 5 bases and 4 bases, in that order; junction bases with no gene match: 8. The V gene's germline CDR1 is SQVTM and CDR2 ANQGSEA. This CDR3 is built from 15 residues.

The rearrangement links TRBV14 to TRBJ2-3, with a weak D call TRBD1 (5 bases). CDR1 SGHDN and CDR2 FVKESK come from the germline V gene. Trimming took 4 bases from V and 0 from J, leaving 17 bases between them. The CDR3 loop spans 17 amino acids. CDR3 DNA sequence: TGTGCCAGCAGCCCGACCCTGACAGTCTTGAGCACAGATACGCAGTATTTT. Translation: CASSPTLTVLSTDTQYF.

The gene calls are TRBV27 and TRBJ2-3; D ambiguous. Germline CDR1 and CDR2: MNHEY and SMNVEV (reference sequence). The V gene lost 3 bases and the J gene lost 14 bases, with 24 bases spanning the gap. The CDR3 runs to 15 residues. DNA for the CDR3: TGTGCCAGCAGTTTGTCAAGAGTAGCCTCCGAAAGGCGGTATTTT. Residues: CASSLSRVASERRYF.

The rearrangement links TRBV5-6 to TRBJ1-1, with D unclear. V was pared by 4 bases and J by 1 base, with 8 bases between. Germline lookup yields CDR1 SGHDT and CDR2 YYEEEE. The CDR3 is made up of 13 amino acids. DNA of the CDR3: TGTGCCAGCAGCCCCGCCCAGAACACTGAAGCTTTCTTT. Encoded protein: CASSPAQNTEAFF.

This sequence joins TRBV24-1 and TRBJ2-1, with D perhaps TRBD2 (5 bases). The CDR3 extends over 14 amino acids. V lost 5 bases to trimming and J lost 3 bases, with 10 bases between them. Germline CDR1 KGHDR, CDR2 SFDVKD. Written as DNA, the CDR3 is TGTGCCACCAGTGGAACAGAGGGCTACAATGAGCAGTTCTTC. Its translation: CATSGTEGYNEQFF.

This chain connects TRBV28 to TRBJ1-1; no reliable D call. CDR1 and CDR2 from the germline V gene are MDHEN and SYDVKM. The CDR3 extends over 15 amino acids. V lost 2 bases and J 4 bases, leaving 14 bases between the germline ends. Written as DNA, the CDR3 is TGTGCCAGCAGTTTAACCTCCGGACGGGGCACTGAAGCTTTCTTT. Protein: CASSLTSGRGTEAFF.

The J gene is TRBJ2-1, the V gene TRBV15; D uncertain. This CDR3 spans 13 amino acids. Germline V gene sequence: CDR1 LNHNV, CDR2 YYDKDF (reference sequence). Trimming stripped 3 bases from V and 8 bases from J, with 11 bases between. The CDR3 sequence: CATSSQLRDEQFF. As DNA, the CDR3 is TGTGCCACCAGCAGCCAGCTTCGAGATGAGCAGTTCTTC.

To note about this clone: Other DNA sequences in the same sample also yield this CDR3. V is TRBV5-1 and J is TRBJ1-1; no firm D call. Germline V gene lookup returns CDR1 SGHRS and CDR2 YFSETQ. The CDR3 loop spans 14 amino acids. V dropped 1 base and J dropped 1 base, with 8 bases sitting between them. In DNA form, the CDR3 reads TGCGCCAGCAGCTTGATAGCGCAGAACACTGAAGCTTTCTTT. This gives the protein CASSLIAQNTEAFF.

This sequence joins TRBV5-8 and TRBJ1-4, with 7 nucleotides matching TRBD1. V lost 5 bases and J lost 5; bases outside the gene matches: 9. Germline V gene data show CDR1 as SGHTS and CDR2 as YDEGEE. This CDR3 has 15 residues. CDR3 DNA: TGTGCCAGCAGAGGATTGGACAGGAGCAATGAAAAACTGTTTTTT. This sequence encodes CASRGLDRSNEKLFF.

This clone was seen more than once but under ten times. The chain links TRBV30 to TRBJ1-1, with D hard to call. CDR3 length: 12 amino acids. Trimming removed 1 base at V and 1 base at J, with 4 bases between. CDR1 and CDR2 (germline): GTSNPN, SVGIG (reference sequence). CDR3 sequence: CAWSDGNTEAFF. The CDR3 nucleotides read TGTGCCTGGAGTGACGGGAACACTGAAGCTTTCTTT.

This clone showed up just a few times. As DNA, the CDR3 is TGTGCCAGCAGCTTAGAGGAGGCACCCTACGAGCAGTACTTC. It yields the protein CASSLEEAPYEQYF. The rearrangement links TRBV11-2 to TRBJ2-7; TRBD2 might be the D (5 bases). The CDR3 has 14 amino acids. CDR1 and CDR2 (germline): SGHAT, FQNNGV. With 0 bases removed from V and 2 bases from J, the gap between germline ends came to 8 bases.

The chain recombines TRBV9 with TRBJ2-3, with D perhaps TRBD2 (6 bases). V was cut by 3 bases and J by 1 base, with 9 bases left in between. Germline V gene sequence: CDR1 SGDLS, CDR2 YYNGEE. The CDR3 length is 14 residues. CDR3: CASSASAGTDTQYF. The CDR3 bases are TGTGCCAGCAGCGCTAGCGCGGGCACAGATACGCAGTATTTT.

The chain employs TRBV3-1 (or the pseudogene TRBV3-2) and TRBJ2-2; 7 positions agree with TRBD2. The CDR3 consists of 17 residues. V gave up 0 bases and J gave up 2 bases; unmatched junction bases: 6. The germline gives CDR1 LGHDT, CDR2 YNNKEL (reference sequence). The CDR3 loop is CASSQDGLAANTGELFF. CDR3 nucleotides: TGTGCCAGCAGCCAAGATGGGCTAGCGGCAAACACCGGGGAGCTGTTTTTT.

This sequence joins TRBV11-3 and TRBJ2-1; 7 bases are a match to TRBD2. Germline CDR1 reads SGHNT; CDR2 reads YENEEA. Germline trimming cut 5 bases from V and 0 bases from J; bases unmatched to any gene: 10. The length of the CDR3 is 17 residues. CDR3 region: CASSPDRSGLSYNEQFF. The CDR3 DNA reads as TGTGCCAGCAGCCCCGACCGTAGCGGGCTCTCCTACAATGAGCAGTTCTTC.

This chain uses TRBV28 with TRBJ1-1; D is perhaps TRBD1 (6 bases). The ends were cut back, 8 bases at V and 10 bases at J, with 20 bases in the middle. This CDR3 spans 13 amino acids. From germline, CDR1 is MDHEN and CDR2 SYDVKM. The CDR3 DNA sequence: TGTGCCAGCGGGGGCTACGGGGGTCTATCAGCTTTCTTT. Protein product: CASGGYGGLSAFF.

V is TRBV6-5 and J is TRBJ1-1; perhaps TRBD1 as D (5 bases). Trimming took off 6 bases at V and 4 bases at J, with 12 bases between the two ends. Per the germline V gene, CDR1 is MNHEY and CDR2 is SVGAGI. This CDR3 is built from 13 residues. The CDR3 sequence: CASRAGKGTEAFF. CDR3 nucleotide sequence: TGTGCCAGCAGGGCAGGGAAGGGCACTGAAGCTTTCTTT.

This chain links TRBV28 with TRBJ2-1; 10 bases fit TRBD2. CDR1 is MDHEN and CDR2 is SYDVKM in the germline V gene. The CDR3 length is 16 residues. V trimming: 6 bases; J trimming: 6 bases; junction bases outside the gene matches: 11. The CDR3 sequence: CASSSRGLAGVNEQFF. The CDR3 DNA is TGTGCCAGCAGCTCCCGGGGGCTAGCGGGGGTCAATGAGCAGTTCTTC.

The chain combines TRBV7-2 with TRBJ1-1; tentative D call: TRBD1 (6 bases). Germline CDR1 is SGHTA and CDR2 is FQGNSA. CDR3 length: 14 residues. Trimming shortened V by 4 bases and J by 4 bases, and 13 bases separated the two germline ends. The CDR3 bases are TGTGCCAGCAGCTCACTAACAGGGTTCACTGAAGCTTTCTTT. Translation gives CASSSLTGFTEAFF.

In its sample, this clone was seen once. The genes are TRBV11-3 and TRBJ2-7, with 11 bases aligning to TRBD1. Germline CDR1 SGHNT, CDR2 YENEEA. This CDR3 region has 15 residues. Trimming removed 5 bases from V and 4 bases from J; junction bases left unmatched: 7. CDR3 sequence reads: CASSAGTGGRYEQYF. The CDR3 DNA reads TGTGCCAGCAGCGCAGGGACAGGGGGACGGTACGAGCAGTACTTC.

This chain connects TRBV19 to TRBJ1-2, with TRBD1 matching 7 bases. The CDR3 contains 15 residues. Germline loops: CDR1 LNHDA, CDR2 SQIVND (reference sequence). Trimming removed 5 bases from V and 4 bases from J; junction bases left unmatched: 10. This chain's CDR3 is CASSFLQDRAYGYTF. In DNA, the CDR3 is TGTGCCAGTAGTTTCCTCCAAGACAGGGCCTATGGCTACACCTTC.

The table lists this clone with a count of one. V gene TRBV28 combines with J gene TRBJ2-3; 14 positions agree with TRBD2. Germline V CDR1 and CDR2: MDHEN, SYDVKM. With 3 bases clipped from V and 7 bases from J, the junction kept 6 bases outside the gene matches. The CDR3 consists of 16 residues. DNA for the CDR3: TGTGCCAGCAGTTTCCAGACTAGCGGGAGGGGATATACGCAGTATTTT. This codes for CASSFQTSGRGYTQYF.

The V call is TRBV3-1 (or the pseudogene TRBV3-2), the J call TRBJ2-7, with 7 positions matching TRBD1. V trimming: 11 bases; J trimming: 2 bases; junction bases outside the gene matches: 6. This CDR3 spans 12 amino acids. Per the germline V gene, CDR1 is LGHDT and CDR2 is YNNKEL (reference sequence). The CDR3 DNA follows: TGTGCCGCAGGGGGACAGACCTACGAGCAGTACTTC. It yields the protein CAAGGQTYEQYF.

The chain employs TRBV9 and TRBJ2-1; possible D gene TRBD2, 6 bases. The V gene's germline CDR1 is SGDLS and CDR2 YYNGEE. V gave up 0 bases and J gave up 10 bases, with 17 bases separating them. This CDR3 is built from 15 residues. The CDR3 here is CASSVEGLRQGEQFF. CDR3 sequence (DNA): TGTGCCAGCAGCGTAGAGGGACTCAGGCAGGGCGAGCAGTTCTTC.

This chain connects TRBV6-1 to TRBJ2-3, with D hard to call. This CDR3 contains 13 residues. Germline loops: CDR1 MNHNS, CDR2 SASEGT. The ends were cut back, 7 bases at V and 5 bases at J, with 13 bases in the middle. As DNA, the CDR3 is TGTGCCAGCACCGATAGCCGCCGAGATACGCAGTATTTT. It is translated as CASTDSRRDTQYF.